These 27 T cell receptor beta chains originate from one sample sequenced in a study of control samples from healthy donors and cancer patients. Repertoires were generated with immunoSEQ multiplex PCR, while TCRdb's copy carries only in-frame clones and drops some. Of around 100,000 clones listed, about 89% are singletons. Sample: PBMCs. The receptors shown here come from a man between 60 and 75 years old with lung cancer.

The table lists this clone with a count of one. CDR3 protein: CASSERGKYEQYV. CDR3 sequence (DNA): TGTGCCAGCAGTGAGAGAGGGAAATACGAGCAGTACGTC. The chain couples TRBV6-1 to TRBJ2-7, with D tentatively TRBD2 (5 bases). Germline-derived CDR1 and CDR2 are MNHNS and SASEGT. The ends were cut back, 3 bases at V and 4 bases at J, with 10 bases in the middle. The CDR3 spans 13 residues.

This chain uses TRBV7-9 with TRBJ1-2; D call uncertain. The ends were cut back, 7 bases at V and 4 bases at J, with 13 bases in the middle. The CDR3 has 13 amino acids. Germline V gives CDR1 SEHNR, CDR2 FQNEAQ (reference sequence). The CDR3 protein is CASTLSGGYGYTF. The CDR3 coding sequence is TGTGCCAGCACCCTAAGTGGAGGCTATGGCTACACCTTC. Variable domain in full (rest from reference TRBV7-9 and TRBJ1-2): DTGVSQNPRHKITKRGQNVTFRCDPISEHNRLYWYRQTLGQGPEFLTYFQNEAQLEKSRLLSDRFSAERPKGSFSTLEIQRTEQGDSAMYLCASTLSGGYGYTFGSGTRLTVV.

The chain is built from TRBV10-1 and TRBJ2-6, with D possibly TRBD1 on 5 matching bases. From germline, CDR1 is WNHNN and CDR2 SYGVQD (reference sequence). This CDR3 region has 15 residues. The germline V and J ends were trimmed by 5 bases and 1 base, with 9 bases remaining between them. CDR3 bases: TGCGCCAGCAGTCCTGACAGTTCTGGGGCCAACGTCCTGACTTTC. It encodes CASSPDSSGANVLTF.

This clone is a singleton in its sample. The rearrangement uses TRBV7-8 and TRBJ1-2, with D maybe TRBD1 (6 bases). Trimming removed 0 bases from V and 1 base from J, with 9 bases in between. Germline V gives CDR1 SGHVS, CDR2 FQNEAQ. CDR3 length: 15 residues. The CDR3 nucleotides are TGTGCCAGCAGCTTAGCTCGACAGGTTAACTATGGCTACACCTTC. It yields the protein CASSLARQVNYGYTF.

The chain uses TRBV6-5 and TRBJ1-6; maybe TRBD1 (5 bases). V shed 7 bases and J shed 0 bases, with 10 bases lying between them. CDR3 length: 15 residues. Germline CDR1 MNHEY, CDR2 SVGAGI. This chain's CDR3 is CASKGPSSYNSPLHF. CDR3 bases: TGTGCCAGCAAGGGGCCGAGCTCCTATAATTCACCCCTCCACTTT.

The chain is built from TRBV4-1 and TRBJ2-3, with D perhaps TRBD1 (6 bases). The CDR3 is made up of 17 amino acids. Germline V gene sequence: CDR1 MGHRA, CDR2 YSYEKL. Trimming removed 1 base at V and 4 bases at J, with 18 bases between. The CDR3 DNA follows: TGCGCCAGCAGCCAAGGGCGGACAGTTCGGGTCGCAGATACGCAGTATTTT. Its translation: CASSQGRTVRVADTQYF.

The chain joins TRBV21-1 to TRBJ2-7; the DNA was not used to check the table's D call, TRBD1. TRBV21-1 is classified as a pseudogene. The CDR3 has 15 residues. In nucleotides, the CDR3 is TGTGCCAGCAGCAGGACAGGGCCCCAATCTCGGGAGCAGTACGTC. It translates to CASSRTGPQSREQYV.

The genes are TRBV5-1 and TRBJ1-3; no reliable D call. Germline-derived CDR1 and CDR2 are SGHRS and YFSETQ. The CDR3 consists of 16 residues. V lost 4 bases and J 0 bases, leaving 14 bases between the germline ends. For the CDR3, the DNA is TGCGCCAGCAGCCTGGGGAGTTCGAGCTCTGGAAACACCATATATTTT. Translating it yields CASSLGSSSSGNTIYF. The full variable domain, rest sourced from reference TRBV5-1 and TRBJ1-3, is KAGVTQTPRYLIKTRGQQVTLSCSPISGHRSVSWYQQTPGQGLQFLFEYFSETQRNKGNFPGRFSGRQFSNSRSEMNVSTLELGDSALYLCASSLGSSSSGNTIYFGEGSWLTVV.

The chain combines TRBV5-1 with TRBJ1-1; possibly TRBD1 for D (6 bases). CDR1 SGHRS and CDR2 YFSETQ come from the germline V gene. Trimming pared 2 bases from V and 4 bases from J, leaving 12 bases between. CDR3 length equals 14 residues. CDR3 loop: CASSFAGEGTEAFF. In nucleotides, the CDR3 is TGCGCCAGCAGCTTCGCAGGGGAAGGCACTGAAGCTTTCTTT.

The chain employs TRBV21-1 and TRBJ1-2. TRBV21-1 is flagged as a pseudogene. This CDR3 has 11 residues. DNA for the CDR3: TGTGCCAGCAGCAGGAAGGATGGCTACACCTTC. It is translated as CASSRKDGYTF.

The CDR3 reads CASSLAGQGDNQPQHF. CDR3 DNA: TGTGCCAGCAGCTTAGCAGGACAGGGGGACAATCAGCCCCAGCATTTT. The gene calls are TRBV7-8 and TRBJ1-5, with 10 bases that match TRBD1. The length of the CDR3 is 16 residues. Trimming removed 0 bases from V and 3 bases from J; junction bases left unmatched: 2. Germline assignment: CDR1 SGHVS and CDR2 FQNEAQ.

V is TRBV24-1 and J is TRBJ2-1; 8 nucleotides agree with TRBD1. V was pared by 3 bases and J by 8 bases, with 5 bases of the junction left unmatched. CDR1 and CDR2 (germline): KGHDR, SFDVKD. The CDR3 contains 14 residues. CDR3 sequence reads: CATSDTGGGDEQFF. The CDR3 DNA is TGTGCCACCAGTGATACAGGGGGTGGCGATGAGCAGTTCTTC.

This chain uses TRBV5-8 with TRBJ2-7; D remains unclear. V was clipped by 1 base and J by 6 bases, with 14 bases between them. The CDR3 has 14 residues. CDR1 and CDR2 from the germline V gene are SGHTS and YDEGEE. CDR3 protein: CASSLPHLGSEQYF. The CDR3 nucleotides are TGTGCCAGCAGCTTGCCCCACCTGGGCTCCGAGCAGTACTTC.

The rearrangement joins TRBV27 to TRBJ1-2, with D possibly TRBD1 on 5 matching bases. Trimming took 6 bases from V and 3 from J, leaving 14 bases between them. The length of the CDR3 is 14 residues. Germline assignment: CDR1 MNHEY and CDR2 SMNVEV (reference sequence). The CDR3 nucleotides are TGTGCCAGCAGATATCAGGGAGGCGACTATGGCTACACCTTC. Translation: CASRYQGGDYGYTF.

This clone was detected a few times. The V gene is TRBV2, the J gene TRBJ2-1; D not resolved. Trimming took 4 bases from V and 7 from J, leaving 5 bases between them. From germline, CDR1 is SNHLY and CDR2 FYNNEI. The CDR3 has 11 amino acids. In DNA, the CDR3 is TGTGCCAGCAGTGGGTGGAATGAGCAGTTCTTC. Amino acids: CASSGWNEQFF.

The chain couples TRBV30 to TRBJ2-7; D is unclear. The germline gives CDR1 GTSNPN, CDR2 SVGIG (reference sequence). This CDR3 comprises 12 residues. V was clipped by 3 bases and J by 4 bases, with 10 bases between them. The CDR3 loop reads CAWSPGFYEQYF. The CDR3 bases are TGTGCCTGGAGCCCTGGGTTTTACGAGCAGTACTTC.

The chain combines TRBV6-6 with TRBJ1-1; 10 nucleotides align to TRBD1. V lost 5 bases, J lost 6 bases, and 6 bases stayed unmatched. CDR3 length: 14 amino acids. Germline CDR1 reads MNHNY; CDR2 reads SVGAGI (reference sequence). The CDR3 loop is CASSQTGGFSEAFF. CDR3 DNA sequence: TGTGCCAGCAGTCAGACAGGGGGCTTCTCTGAAGCTTTCTTT.

The gene calls are TRBV6-5 and TRBJ1-1, with no clear D. Germline CDR1 is MNHEY and CDR2 is SVGAGI. This CDR3 region has 16 residues. V was shortened by 0 bases and J by 1 base, with 12 bases between the two germline ends. The CDR3 DNA sequence: TGTGCCAGCAGTTACTCGAGGGCCACAGAGAACACTGAAGCTTTCTTT. Translation gives CASSYSRATENTEAFF.

V gene TRBV5-1 combines with J gene TRBJ1-1; D not certain. Trimming left V 0 bases short and J 0 bases short, with 9 bases between. Germline lookup yields CDR1 SGHRS and CDR2 YFSETQ. The CDR3 spans 15 residues. The CDR3 nucleotides read TGCGCCAGCAGCTTGGTCCCCGAGTTGAACACTGAAGCTTTCTTT. Amino acid sequence: CASSLVPELNTEAFF.

The chain has TRBV11-1 and TRBJ1-1; 9 bases are a match to TRBD1. The CDR3 is 16 amino acids. With 7 bases clipped from V and 1 base from J, the junction kept 10 bases outside the gene matches. In germline, CDR1 is SGHAT, CDR2 FQDESV (reference sequence). CDR3 sequence reads: CASKGDTGGRNTEAFF. The CDR3 DNA follows: TGTGCCAGCAAAGGGGACACAGGGGGCAGGAACACTGAAGCTTTCTTT.

The rearrangement joins TRBV11-3 to TRBJ2-3; tentatively, D is TRBD2 (6 bases). Between the trimmed V and J ends, which lost 0 bases and 4 bases, there was a span of 11 bases. CDR3 size: 15 residues. Germline loops: CDR1 SGHNT, CDR2 YENEEA. CDR3 nucleotide sequence: TGTGCCAGCAGCTTAGAAGGAGGGGATGCAGATACGCAGTATTTT. Its translation is CASSLEGGDADTQYF. Filled out from reference TRBV11-3 and TRBJ2-3, the complete variable domain reads EAGVVQSPRYKIIEKKQPVAFWCNPISGHNTLYWYLQNLGQGPELLIRYENEEAVDDSQLPKDRFSAERLKGVDSTLKIQPAELGDSAVYLCASSLEGGDADTQYFGPGTRLTVL.

The chain employs TRBV18 and TRBJ2-3; D call uncertain. CDR1 is KGHSH, CDR2 LQKENI, per germline. Between the trimmed V and J ends, which lost 6 bases and 1 base, there was a span of 14 bases. This CDR3 is built from 15 residues. This CDR3 reads CASSTIGTGTDTQYF. The CDR3 coding sequence is TGTGCCAGCTCGACCATTGGTACCGGCACAGATACGCAGTATTTT.

This chain uses TRBV5-6 with TRBJ2-2; TRBD1 might be the D (6 bases). CDR1 and CDR2 (germline): SGHDT, YYEEEE. The CDR3 has 13 residues. Trimming took 10 bases from V and 1 from J, leaving 11 bases between them. The CDR3 DNA sequence: TGTGCCGACAGGTCTCAGAACACCGGGGAGCTGTTTTTT. Amino acid sequence: CADRSQNTGELFF.

The chain has TRBV7-9 and TRBJ2-4; 7 bases fit TRBD1. Per germline, CDR1 SEHNR and CDR2 FQNEAQ (reference sequence). V trimming: 4 bases; J trimming: 6 bases; junction bases outside the gene matches: 6. The CDR3 is made up of 14 amino acids. The CDR3 loop is CASSWDRILNIQYF. CDR3 nucleotides: TGTGCCAGCAGCTGGGACAGAATTCTAAACATTCAGTACTTC. Variable domain in full (rest from reference TRBV7-9 and TRBJ2-4): DTGVSQNPRHKITKRGQNVTFRCDPISEHNRLYWYRQTLGQGPEFLTYFQNEAQLEKSRLLSDRFSAERPKGSFSTLEIQRTEQGDSAMYLCASSWDRILNIQYFGAGTRLSVL.

This chain uses TRBV6-6 with TRBJ2-1, with 7 bases identical to TRBD1. The length of the CDR3 is 15 residues. V gave up 5 bases and J gave up 1 base; unmatched junction bases: 5. The germline V gene encodes CDR1 MNHNY and CDR2 SVGAGI (reference sequence). Here the CDR3 reads CASSRSTGSYNEQFF. In nucleotides, the CDR3 is TGTGCCAGCAGTCGATCGACAGGGTCCTACAATGAGCAGTTCTTC.

The chain couples TRBV7-9 to TRBJ1-6; D possibly corresponds to TRBD1 (5 bases). CDR3 length: 14 residues. Germline loops: CDR1 SEHNR, CDR2 FQNEAQ (reference sequence). V gave up 6 bases and J gave up 8 bases, with 14 bases separating them. CDR3 loop: CASRQDGLYSPLHF. DNA of the CDR3: TGTGCCAGCAGACAGGACGGATTATATTCACCCCTCCACTTT.

This chain links TRBV6-6 with TRBJ1-6, with 7 bases that match TRBD1. The CDR3 loop spans 15 amino acids. J was trimmed by 6 bases and V by 10 bases; bases with no gene match: 12. CDR1 is MNHNY, CDR2 SVGAGI, per germline (reference sequence). Here the CDR3 DNA reads TGTGCCACCTTATACCCCAGGGGGGGTAATTCACCCCTCCACTTT. Its protein is CATLYPRGGNSPLHF.